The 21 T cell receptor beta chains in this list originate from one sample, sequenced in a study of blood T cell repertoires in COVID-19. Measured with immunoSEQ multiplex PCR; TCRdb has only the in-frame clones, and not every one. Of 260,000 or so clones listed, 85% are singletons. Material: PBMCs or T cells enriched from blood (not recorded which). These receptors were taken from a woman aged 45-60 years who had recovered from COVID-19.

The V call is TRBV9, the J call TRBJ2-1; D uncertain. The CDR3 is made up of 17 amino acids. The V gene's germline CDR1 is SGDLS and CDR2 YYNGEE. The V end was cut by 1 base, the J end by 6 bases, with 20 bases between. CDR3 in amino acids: CASSVFPGLGGVNEQFF. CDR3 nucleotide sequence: TGTGCCAGCAGCGTATTTCCCGGCCTAGGCGGAGTCAATGAGCAGTTCTTC.

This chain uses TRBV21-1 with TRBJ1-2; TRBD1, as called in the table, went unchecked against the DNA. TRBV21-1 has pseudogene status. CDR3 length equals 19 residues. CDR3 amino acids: CASSPKVPTLPQPPDGYTF. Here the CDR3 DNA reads TGTGCCAGCAGCCCTAAGGTCCCTACCCTCCCACAGCCTCCCGACGGCTACACCTTC.

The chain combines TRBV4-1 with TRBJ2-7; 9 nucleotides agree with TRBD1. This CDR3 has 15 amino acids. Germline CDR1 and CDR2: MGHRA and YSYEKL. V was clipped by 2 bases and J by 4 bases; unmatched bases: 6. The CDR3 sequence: CASSQSDRGPYEQYF. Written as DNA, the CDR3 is TGCGCCAGCAGCCAATCGGACAGGGGACCTTACGAGCAGTACTTC.

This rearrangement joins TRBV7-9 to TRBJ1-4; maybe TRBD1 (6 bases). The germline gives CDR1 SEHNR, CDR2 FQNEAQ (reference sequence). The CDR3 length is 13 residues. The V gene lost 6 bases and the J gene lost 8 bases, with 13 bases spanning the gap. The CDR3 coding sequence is TGTGCCAGCAGTTCCTCAGGGGCAGAAAAACTGTTTTTT. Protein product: CASSSSGAEKLFF.

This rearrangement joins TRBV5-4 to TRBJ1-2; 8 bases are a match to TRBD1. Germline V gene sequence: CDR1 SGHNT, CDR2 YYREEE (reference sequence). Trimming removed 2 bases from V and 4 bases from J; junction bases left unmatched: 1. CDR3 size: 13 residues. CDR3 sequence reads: CASSLQGVYGYTF. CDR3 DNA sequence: TGTGCCAGCAGCTTACAGGGGGTCTATGGCTACACCTTC.

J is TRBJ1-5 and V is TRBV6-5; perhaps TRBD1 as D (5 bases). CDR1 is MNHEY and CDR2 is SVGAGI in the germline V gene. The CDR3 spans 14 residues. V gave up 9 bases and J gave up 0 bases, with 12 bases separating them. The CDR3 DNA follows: TGTGCCAGTCAGGGTGCCAATAGCAATCAGCCCCAGCATTTT. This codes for CASQGANSNQPQHF.

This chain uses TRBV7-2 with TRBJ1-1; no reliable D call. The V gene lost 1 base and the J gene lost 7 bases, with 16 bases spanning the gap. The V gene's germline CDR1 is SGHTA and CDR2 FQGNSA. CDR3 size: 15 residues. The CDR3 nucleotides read TGTGCCAGCAGCTTAGACGTCATCCGCACGGGTGAAGCTTTCTTT. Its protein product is CASSLDVIRTGEAFF.

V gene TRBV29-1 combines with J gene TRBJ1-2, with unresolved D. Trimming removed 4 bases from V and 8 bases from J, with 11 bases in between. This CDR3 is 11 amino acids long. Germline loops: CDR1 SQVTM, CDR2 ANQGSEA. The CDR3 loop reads CSVARTSGYTF. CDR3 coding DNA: TGCAGCGTTGCGCGAACCTCCGGCTACACCTTC.

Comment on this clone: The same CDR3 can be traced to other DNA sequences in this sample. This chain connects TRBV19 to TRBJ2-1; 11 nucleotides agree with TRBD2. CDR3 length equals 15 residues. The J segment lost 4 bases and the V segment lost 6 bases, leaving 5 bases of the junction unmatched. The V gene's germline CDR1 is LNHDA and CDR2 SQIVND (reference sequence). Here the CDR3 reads CASSLLAGGYNEQFF. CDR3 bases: TGTGCCAGTAGCCTTCTAGCGGGAGGATACAATGAGCAGTTCTTC.

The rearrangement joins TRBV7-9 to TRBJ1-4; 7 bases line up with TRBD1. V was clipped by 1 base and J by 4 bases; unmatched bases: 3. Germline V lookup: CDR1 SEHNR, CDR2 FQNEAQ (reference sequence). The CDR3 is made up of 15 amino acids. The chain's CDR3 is CASSLDRGFNEKLFF. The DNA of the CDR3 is TGTGCCAGCAGCTTAGACAGGGGCTTTAATGAAAAACTGTTTTTT.

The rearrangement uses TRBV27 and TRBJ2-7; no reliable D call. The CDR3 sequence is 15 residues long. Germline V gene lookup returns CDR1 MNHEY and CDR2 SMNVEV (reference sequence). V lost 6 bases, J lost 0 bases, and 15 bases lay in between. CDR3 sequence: CASSFAITSSYEQYF. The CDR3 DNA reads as TGTGCCAGCAGCTTTGCCATTACGAGCTCCTACGAGCAGTACTTC.

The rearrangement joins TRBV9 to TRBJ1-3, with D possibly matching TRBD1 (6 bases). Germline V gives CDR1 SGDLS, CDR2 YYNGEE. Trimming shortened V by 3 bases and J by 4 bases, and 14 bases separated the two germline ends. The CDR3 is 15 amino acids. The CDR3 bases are TGTGCCAGCAGCGGGAGGACAGTGCCCGGAAACACCATATATTTT. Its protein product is CASSGRTVPGNTIYF.

CDR3 DNA sequence: TGTGCCAGCAGTTACCGGGGTATAGCAGATACGCAGTATTTT. It translates to CASSYRGIADTQYF. The chain has TRBV6-5 and TRBJ2-3; possible D gene TRBD2, 5 bases. The V end was cut by 2 bases, the J end by 4 bases, with 10 bases between. The CDR3 is 14 amino acids. Germline loops: CDR1 MNHEY, CDR2 SVGAGI.

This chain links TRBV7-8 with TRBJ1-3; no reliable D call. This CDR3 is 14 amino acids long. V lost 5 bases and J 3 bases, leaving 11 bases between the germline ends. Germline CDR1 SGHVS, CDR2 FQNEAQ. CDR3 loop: CASSALAVGNTIYF. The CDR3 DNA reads TGTGCCAGCAGCGCACTGGCGGTTGGAAACACCATATATTTT.

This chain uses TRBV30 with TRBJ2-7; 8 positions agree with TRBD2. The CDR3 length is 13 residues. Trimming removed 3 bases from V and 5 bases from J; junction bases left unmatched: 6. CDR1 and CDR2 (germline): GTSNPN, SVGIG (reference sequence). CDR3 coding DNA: TGTGCCTGGAGCCTCGGGGGGGGCCACGAGCAGTACTTC. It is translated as CAWSLGGGHEQYF.

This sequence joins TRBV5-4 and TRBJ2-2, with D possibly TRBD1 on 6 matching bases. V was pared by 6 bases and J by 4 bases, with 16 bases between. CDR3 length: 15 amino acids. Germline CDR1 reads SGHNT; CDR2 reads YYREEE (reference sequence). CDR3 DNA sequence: TGTGCCAGCACCTCTGCGGCAGGGGTCACCGGGGAGCTGTTTTTT. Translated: CASTSAAGVTGELFF.

CDR3 nucleotide sequence: TGTGCCAGTAGCGTCCAAGAACAGGGAGTCAATGAGCAGTTCTTC. Its protein product is CASSVQEQGVNEQFF. The chain employs TRBV19 and TRBJ2-1; TRBD1 might be the D (6 bases). The CDR3 contains 15 residues. The V gene's germline CDR1 is LNHDA and CDR2 SQIVND (reference sequence). V lost 6 bases and J lost 6, with 18 bases in between.

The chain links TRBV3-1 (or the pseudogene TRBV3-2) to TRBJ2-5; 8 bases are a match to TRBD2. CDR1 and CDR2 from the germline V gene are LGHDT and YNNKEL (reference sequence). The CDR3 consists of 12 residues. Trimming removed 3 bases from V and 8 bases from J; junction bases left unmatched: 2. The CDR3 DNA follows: TGTGCCAGCAGCCACAGCGGGAGTACCCAGTACTTC. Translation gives CASSHSGSTQYF.

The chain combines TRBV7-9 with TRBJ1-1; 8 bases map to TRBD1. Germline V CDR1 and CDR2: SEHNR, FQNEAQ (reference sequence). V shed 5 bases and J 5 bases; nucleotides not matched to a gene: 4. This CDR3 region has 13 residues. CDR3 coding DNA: TGTGCCAGCAGCACACAGGGGGGGACTGAAGCTTTCTTT. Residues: CASSTQGGTEAFF. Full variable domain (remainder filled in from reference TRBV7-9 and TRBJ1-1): DTGVSQNPRHKITKRGQNVTFRCDPISEHNRLYWYRQTLGQGPEFLTYFQNEAQLEKSRLLSDRFSAERPKGSFSTLEIQRTEQGDSAMYLCASSTQGGTEAFFGQGTRLTVV.

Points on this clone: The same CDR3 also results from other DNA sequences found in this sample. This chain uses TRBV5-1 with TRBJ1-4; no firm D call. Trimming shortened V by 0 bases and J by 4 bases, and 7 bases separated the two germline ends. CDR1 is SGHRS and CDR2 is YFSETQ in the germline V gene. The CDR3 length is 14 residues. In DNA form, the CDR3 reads TGCGCCAGCAGCTTGGACAGTTATAATGAAAAACTGTTTTTT. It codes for CASSLDSYNEKLFF.

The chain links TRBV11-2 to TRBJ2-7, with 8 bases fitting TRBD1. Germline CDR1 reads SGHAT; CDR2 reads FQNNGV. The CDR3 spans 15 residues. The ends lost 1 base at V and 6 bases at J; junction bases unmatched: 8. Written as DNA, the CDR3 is TGTGCCAGCAGCTTAGTTCGGACAGGGTTTTCCGAGCAGTACTTC. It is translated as CASSLVRTGFSEQYF.